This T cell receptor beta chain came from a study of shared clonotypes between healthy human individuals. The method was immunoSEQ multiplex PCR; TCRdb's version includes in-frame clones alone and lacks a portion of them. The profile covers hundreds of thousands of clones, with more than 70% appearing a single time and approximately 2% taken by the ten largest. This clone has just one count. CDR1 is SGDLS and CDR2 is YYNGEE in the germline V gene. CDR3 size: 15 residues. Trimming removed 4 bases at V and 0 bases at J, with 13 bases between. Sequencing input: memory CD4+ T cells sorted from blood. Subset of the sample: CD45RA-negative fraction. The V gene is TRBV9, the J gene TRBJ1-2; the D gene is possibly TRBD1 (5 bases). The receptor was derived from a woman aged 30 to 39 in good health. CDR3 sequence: CASSPGTSPNYGYTF. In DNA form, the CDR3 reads TGTGCCAGCAGCCCCGGGACCTCCCCTAACTATGGCTACACCTTC.